Below, 5 T cell receptor beta chains from the same sample are listed, as sequenced in a study of control samples from healthy donors and cancer patients. Sequencing was performed with immunoSEQ multiplex PCR; in TCRdb, only in-frame clones are kept and a portion is missing. The table shows about 150,000 clones, with about 94% occurring only once. What was sequenced was blood. These receptors originate from a man in his forties in good health.

This clone was detected only once. The CDR3 coding sequence is TGCGCCAGCAGCCCCGGACAGGGGGTCGGGCAGCCCCAGCATTTT. This encodes CASSPGQGVGQPQHF. The chain couples TRBV5-1 to TRBJ1-5; 10 bases are a match to TRBD1. The CDR3 sequence is 15 residues long. The trim removed 4 bases at V and 7 bases at J, leaving 8 bases unmatched. Germline CDR1 SGHRS, CDR2 YFSETQ.

The J gene is TRBJ2-5, the V gene TRBV3-1 (or the pseudogene TRBV3-2), with D possibly being TRBD1 (6 bases). CDR1 is LGHDT and CDR2 is YNNKEL in the germline V gene (reference sequence). The CDR3 contains 11 residues. The V gene lost 6 bases and the J gene lost 11 bases, with 13 bases spanning the gap. CDR3 amino acids: CASRQDRAQYF. The DNA of the CDR3 is TGTGCCAGCAGGCAGGACAGAGCTCAGTACTTC.

This chain links TRBV5-4 with TRBJ2-3; TRBD2 is a possible D gene (5 bases). Deletions cut 0 bases from V and 1 base from J, with 21 bases between. The CDR3 spans 19 residues. Germline loops: CDR1 SGHNT, CDR2 YYREEE (reference sequence). In nucleotides, the CDR3 is TGTGCCAGCAGCTTGGGGCCAACAACCAGACCCGGGGGCACAGATACGCAGTATTTT. Residues: CASSLGPTTRPGGTDTQYF.

This clone was seen only once. The chain recombines TRBV2 with TRBJ1-2, with a tentative D call TRBD1 (6 bases). The V end was cut by 1 base, the J end by 4 bases, with 16 bases between. The CDR3 is 16 residues long. CDR1 SNHLY and CDR2 FYNNEI come from the germline V gene. CDR3 bases: TGTGCCAGCAGTGAAGGGGGTGGGGGGCGACTCTATGGCTACACCTTC. Translated: CASSEGGGGRLYGYTF.

The chain combines TRBV28 with TRBJ1-1; D might be TRBD1 (6 bases). The germline V gene has CDR1 MDHEN and CDR2 SYDVKM. The CDR3 spans 15 residues. Trimming shortened V by 3 bases and J by 4 bases, and 15 bases separated the two germline ends. CDR3 sequence: CASSFPGAVSTEAFF. CDR3 sequence (DNA): TGTGCCAGCAGTTTCCCGGGGGCGGTAAGCACTGAAGCTTTCTTT.